What follows is one T cell receptor beta chain and its context. This CDR3 spans 14 amino acids. Germline V gene lookup returns CDR1 SQVTM and CDR2 ANQGSEA. V shed 6 bases and J 1 base; nucleotides not matched to a gene: 6. Here immunoSEQ multiplex PCR was the method, and the copy in TCRdb shows in-frame clones only, minus some. This table has 150,000 to 200,000 clones, 88% appearing once. The source of the sample is a study of T cell responses to AZD1222 COVID-19 vaccine. The TCR was taken from an adult who received the AZD1222 COVID-19 vaccine. Sequences were derived from peripheral blood, sampled 28 days after the second AZD1222 dose. This chain uses TRBV29-1 with TRBJ2-3, with 8 positions matching TRBD2. This CDR3 is CSVKRREGTDTQYF. The CDR3 DNA follows: TGCAGCGTAAAGAGGCGGGAGGGCACAGATACGCAGTATTTT.